This record concerns one TCR beta chain sequence. Measured with immunoSEQ multiplex PCR; TCRdb has only the in-frame clones, and not every one. The sample contains 490,000 or so clones, roughly 78% of which appear only once. This sample was taken from a study of shared clonotypes between healthy human individuals. Germline V gene lookup returns CDR1 MNHEY and CDR2 SMNVEV (reference sequence). Deletions cut 4 bases from V and 7 bases from J, with 20 bases between. This CDR3 spans 16 amino acids. There were only Caucasian adults among the donors, and all lived in Nashville, Tennessee. The sample taken for sequencing was PBMCs. This sequence was found in a woman aged 40 to 50 in good health. Some clones in this sample may be carry-over from other donors' samples. The rearrangement links TRBV27 to TRBJ2-1; perhaps TRBD2 as D (6 bases). The CDR3 sequence is CASSSRAFGGMNEQFF. The CDR3, as DNA: TGTGCCAGCAGTTCGCGGGCCTTTGGCGGGATGAATGAGCAGTTCTTC.